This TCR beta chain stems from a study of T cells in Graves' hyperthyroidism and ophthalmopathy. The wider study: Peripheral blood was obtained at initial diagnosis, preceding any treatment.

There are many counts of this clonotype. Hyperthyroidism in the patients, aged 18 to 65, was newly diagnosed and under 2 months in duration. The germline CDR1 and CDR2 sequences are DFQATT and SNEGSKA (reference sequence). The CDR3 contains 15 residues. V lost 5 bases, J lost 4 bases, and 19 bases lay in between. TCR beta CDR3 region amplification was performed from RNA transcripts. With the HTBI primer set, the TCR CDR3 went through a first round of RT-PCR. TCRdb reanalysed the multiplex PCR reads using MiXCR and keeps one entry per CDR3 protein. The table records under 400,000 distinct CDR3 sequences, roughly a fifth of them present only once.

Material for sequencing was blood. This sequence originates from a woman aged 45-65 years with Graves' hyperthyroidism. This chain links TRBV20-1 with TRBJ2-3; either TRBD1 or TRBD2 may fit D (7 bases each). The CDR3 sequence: CSASDRAREADTQYF. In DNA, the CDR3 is TGCAGTGCTTCAGACAGGGCACGGGAGGCAGATACGCAGTATTTT.